This T cell receptor beta chain is from a study of breast tumors, draining lymph nodes, adjacent tissues. Concerning this clonotype itself: No antigen is known for it.

General study findings and limits: Tumor repertoires ranked between lymph nodes and nontumor tissue in diversity, with V and J gene preferences. That most tumor T cells come from lymph nodes remained unproven. Luminal-like breast cancer showed significantly higher tumor–nontumor repertoire similarity than basal-like. Most tumor T cells seemingly derive from lymph node, then expand in tumor.

TCRdb recomputed calls from the multiplex PCR reads with MiXCR, one row per CDR3 protein. The repertoire holds more than 10,000 distinct CDR3 sequences, with just over 70% as singletons. CDR3 length: 14 residues. CDR1 is SQVTM, CDR2 ANQGSEA, per germline. V gave up 6 bases and J gave up 4 bases; unmatched junction bases: 5. This clonotype was obtained from a female donor with breast cancer. Some clones in this sample may be carry-over from other donors' samples. The sequencing sample was made of tumor-adjacent breast tissue. The chain links TRBV29-1 to TRBJ2-3; 12 nucleotides align to TRBD2. The CDR3 reads CSVLAGGPPDTQYF. The CDR3, as DNA: TGCAGCGTCCTAGCGGGAGGGCCTCCAGATACGCAGTATTTT.